This TCR beta chain emerged from a study of shared clonotypes between healthy human individuals. The CDR3 length is 18 residues. Sorted-subset replicate PCRs used 200 ng DNA, around 31,000 T cell genomes. TCRdb keeps only in-frame clones here, not all; method: immunoSEQ multiplex PCR. The profile shows some 2,500,000 clones, roughly 93% of them singletons. Study-wide results and caveats: The naive CD4 repertoires of a handful of donors were compared, and approximately 5.3% of clonotypes were shared.

With regard to this clone: The antigen is not known.

The chain carries TRBV21-1 and TRBJ2-7; the D call in the table, TRBD2, was not verified against the DNA. TRBV21-1 represents a pseudogene. The sequencing sample was made of naive CD4+ T cells from PBMCs. Subset: CD45RA+ positively selected. This clonotype originated in a man between 18 and 29 years old in good health. Some clones in this sample may be carry-over from other donors' samples. CDR3 bases: TGTGCCAGCAGTTCTTTAGCAAGCTTTGTTTCTAGCAGCTACGAGCAGTACTTC. Protein: CASSSLASFVSSSYEQYF.